This TCR beta chain stems from a study of T cell responses to AZD1222 COVID-19 vaccine. Study-wide background: Second doses at about 4 or about 12 weeks were pooled.

Comment on this clone: What it recognizes is unknown.

TCRdb's table, derived via immunoSEQ multiplex PCR, lists solely in-frame clones and lacks some. The sample lists about 99,000 clones, around 91% occurring once. The CDR3 extends over 15 amino acids. The V gene's germline CDR1 is SGHRS and CDR2 YFSETQ. Trimming took 3 bases from V and 3 from J, leaving 16 bases between them. Study-wide findings and caveats: A rise in Spike-specific TCR breadth and depth followed two AZD1222 doses. Nearly half of spike-specific TCRs reportedly go after variant regions that carry no mutations. Spike-wide vaccine-associated CD4 TCRs dominated at 160-218 and 743-854.

This receptor was identified in an adult in good health. This specimen consisted of peripheral blood, obtained on day 0 of AZD1222 vaccination. The chain uses TRBV5-1 and TRBJ2-7, with D possibly matching TRBD1 (6 bases). The CDR3: CASSSDSALYYEQYF. The CDR3, as DNA: TGCGCCAGCAGCTCGGACAGCGCCCTCTACTACGAGCAGTACTTC. The full variable domain, its missing parts supplied by reference TRBV5-1 and TRBJ2-7, is KAGVTQTPRYLIKTRGQQVTLSCSPISGHRSVSWYQQTPGQGLQFLFEYFSETQRNKGNFPGRFSGRQFSNSRSEMNVSTLELGDSALYLCASSSDSALYYEQYFGPGTRLTVT.